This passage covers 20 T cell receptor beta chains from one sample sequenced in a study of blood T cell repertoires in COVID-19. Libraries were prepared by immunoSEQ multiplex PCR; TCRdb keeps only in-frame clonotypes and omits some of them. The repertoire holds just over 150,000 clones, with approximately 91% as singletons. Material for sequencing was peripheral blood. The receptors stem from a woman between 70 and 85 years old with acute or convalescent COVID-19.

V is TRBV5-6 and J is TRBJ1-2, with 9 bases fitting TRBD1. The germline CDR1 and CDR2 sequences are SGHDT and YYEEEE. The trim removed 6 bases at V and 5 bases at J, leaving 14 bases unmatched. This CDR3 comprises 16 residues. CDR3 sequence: CASNDLQGAKGYGYTF. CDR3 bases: TGTGCCAGCAACGATCTACAGGGGGCAAAAGGGTATGGCTACACCTTC. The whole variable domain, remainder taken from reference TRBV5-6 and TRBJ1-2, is DAGVTQSPTHLIKTRGQQVTLRCSPKSGHDTVSWYQQALGQGPQFIFQYYEEEERQRGNFPDRFSGHQFPNYSSELNVNALLLGDSALYLCASNDLQGAKGYGYTFGSGTRLTVV.

The CDR3 sequence is CASGLPGQGDTGELFF. The CDR3 DNA reads TGCGCCAGCGGGCTACCGGGACAGGGGGACACCGGGGAGCTGTTTTTT. V is TRBV23-1 and J is TRBJ2-2; 11 nucleotides align to TRBD1. TRBV23-1 is an open reading frame whose function is uncertain. V was clipped by 8 bases and J by 3 bases; unmatched bases: 8. CDR3 length: 16 residues.

In nucleotides, the CDR3 is TGCGCCAGCAGCCAAGATGAGGCGCTGAGGGTGTCCCTCCACTTT. As protein: CASSQDEALRVSLHF. The genes are TRBV4-1 and TRBJ1-6; D gene unclear. V was pared by 0 bases and J by 14 bases, with 17 bases between. Germline CDR1 MGHRA, CDR2 YSYEKL. CDR3 length: 15 amino acids.

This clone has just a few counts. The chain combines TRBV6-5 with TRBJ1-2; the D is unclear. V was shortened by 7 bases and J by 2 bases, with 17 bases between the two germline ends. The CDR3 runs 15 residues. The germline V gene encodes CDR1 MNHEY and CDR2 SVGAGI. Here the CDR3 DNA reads TGTGCCAGCAATACCCCAGGCCCTGGAAACTATGGCTACACCTTC. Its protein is CASNTPGPGNYGYTF.

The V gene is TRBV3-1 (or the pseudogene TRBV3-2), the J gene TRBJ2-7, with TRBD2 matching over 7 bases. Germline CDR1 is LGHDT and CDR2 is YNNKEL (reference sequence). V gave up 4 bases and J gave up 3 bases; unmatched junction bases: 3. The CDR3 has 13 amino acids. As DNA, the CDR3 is TGTGCCAGCAGCCGGGACTACCTCTACGAGCAGTACTTC. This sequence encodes CASSRDYLYEQYF.

CDR3 residues: CASSRQGANTGELFF. The DNA of the CDR3 is TGTGCCAGTAGCCGACAGGGGGCGAACACCGGGGAGCTGTTTTTT. The J gene is TRBJ2-2, the V gene TRBV19; 9 nucleotides line up with TRBD1. The CDR3 runs 15 residues. V trimming: 6 bases; J trimming: 0 bases; junction bases outside the gene matches: 2. Germline V lookup: CDR1 LNHDA, CDR2 SQIVND (reference sequence). Supplemented by reference TRBV19 and TRBJ2-2, the full variable domain reads DGGITQSPKYLFRKEGQNVTLSCEQNLNHDAMYWYRQDPGQGLRLIYYSQIVNDFQKGDIAEGYSVSREKKESFPLTVTSAQKNPTAFYLCASSRQGANTGELFFGEGSRLTVL.

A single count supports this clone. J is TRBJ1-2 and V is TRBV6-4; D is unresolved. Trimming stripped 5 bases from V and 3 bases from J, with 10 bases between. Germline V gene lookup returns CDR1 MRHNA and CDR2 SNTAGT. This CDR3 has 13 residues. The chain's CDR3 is CASSPGGDYGYTF. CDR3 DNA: TGTGCCAGCAGTCCTGGCGGTGACTATGGCTACACCTTC.

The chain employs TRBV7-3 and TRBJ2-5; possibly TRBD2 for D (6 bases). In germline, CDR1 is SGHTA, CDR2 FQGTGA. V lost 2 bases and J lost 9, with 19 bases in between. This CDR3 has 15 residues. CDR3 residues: CASSLVGGPSEAQYF. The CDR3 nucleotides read TGTGCCAGCAGCTTAGTAGGAGGGCCATCCGAGGCCCAGTACTTC.

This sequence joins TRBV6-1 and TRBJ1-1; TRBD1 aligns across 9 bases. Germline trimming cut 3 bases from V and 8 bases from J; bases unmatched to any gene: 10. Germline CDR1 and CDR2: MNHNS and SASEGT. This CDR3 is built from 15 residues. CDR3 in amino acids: CASSDILTGGFEAFF. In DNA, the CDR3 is TGTGCCAGCAGTGATATTCTAACAGGGGGCTTCGAAGCTTTCTTT.

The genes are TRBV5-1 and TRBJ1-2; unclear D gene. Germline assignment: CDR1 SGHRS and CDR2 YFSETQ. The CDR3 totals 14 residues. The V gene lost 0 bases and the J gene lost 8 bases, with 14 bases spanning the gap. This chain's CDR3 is CASSLEAGERGYTF. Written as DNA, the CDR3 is TGCGCCAGCAGCTTGGAGGCAGGCGAGAGAGGCTACACCTTC. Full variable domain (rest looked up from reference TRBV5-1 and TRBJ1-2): KAGVTQTPRYLIKTRGQQVTLSCSPISGHRSVSWYQQTPGQGLQFLFEYFSETQRNKGNFPGRFSGRQFSNSRSEMNVSTLELGDSALYLCASSLEAGERGYTFGSGTRLTVV.

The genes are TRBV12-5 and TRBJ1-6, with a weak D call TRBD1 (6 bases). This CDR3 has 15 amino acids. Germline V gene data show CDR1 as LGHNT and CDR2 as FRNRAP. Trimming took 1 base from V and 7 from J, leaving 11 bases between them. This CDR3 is CASGLGGTFNSPLHF. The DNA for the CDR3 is TGTGCTAGTGGTTTGGGTGGGACATTCAATTCACCCCTCCACTTT.

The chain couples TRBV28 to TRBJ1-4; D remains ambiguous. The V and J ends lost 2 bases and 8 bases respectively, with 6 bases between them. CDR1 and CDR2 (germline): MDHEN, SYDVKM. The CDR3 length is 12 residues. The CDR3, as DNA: TGTGCCAGCAGTTTAACGGGAGAAAAACTGTTTTTT. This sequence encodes CASSLTGEKLFF. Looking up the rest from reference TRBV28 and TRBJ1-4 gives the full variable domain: DVKVTQSSRYLVKRTGEKVFLECVQDMDHENMFWYRQDPGLGLRLIYFSYDVKMKEKGDIPEGYSVSREKKERFSLILESASTNQTSMYLCASSLTGEKLFFGSGTQLSVL.

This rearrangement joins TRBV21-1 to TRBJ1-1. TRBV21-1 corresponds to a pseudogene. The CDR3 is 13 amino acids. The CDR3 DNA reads TGTGCCAGCAGCTTTGGGAGGAACACTGAAGCTTTCTTT. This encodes CASSFGRNTEAFF.

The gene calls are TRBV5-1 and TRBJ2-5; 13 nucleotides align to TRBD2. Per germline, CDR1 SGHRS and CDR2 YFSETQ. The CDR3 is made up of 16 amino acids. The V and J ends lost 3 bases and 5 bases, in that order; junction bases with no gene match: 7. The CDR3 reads CASSSTSGGARETQYF. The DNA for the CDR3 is TGCGCCAGCAGCTCAACTAGCGGGGGGGCCAGGGAGACCCAGTACTTC. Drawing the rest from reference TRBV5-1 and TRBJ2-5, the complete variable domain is KAGVTQTPRYLIKTRGQQVTLSCSPISGHRSVSWYQQTPGQGLQFLFEYFSETQRNKGNFPGRFSGRQFSNSRSEMNVSTLELGDSALYLCASSSTSGGARETQYFGPGTRLLVL.

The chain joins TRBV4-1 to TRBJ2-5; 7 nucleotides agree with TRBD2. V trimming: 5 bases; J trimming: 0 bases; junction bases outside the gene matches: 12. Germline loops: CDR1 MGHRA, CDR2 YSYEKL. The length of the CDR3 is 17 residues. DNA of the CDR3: TGCGCCAGCAGCGGAGCAAGGAGGGAGGGGTACCAAGAGACCCAGTACTTC. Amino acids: CASSGARREGYQETQYF.

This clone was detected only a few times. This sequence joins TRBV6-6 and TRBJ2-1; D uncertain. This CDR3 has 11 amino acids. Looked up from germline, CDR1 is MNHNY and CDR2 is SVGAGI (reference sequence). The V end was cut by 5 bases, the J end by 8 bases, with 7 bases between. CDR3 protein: CASSGADEQFF. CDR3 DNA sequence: TGTGCCAGCAGTGGAGCCGATGAGCAGTTCTTC.

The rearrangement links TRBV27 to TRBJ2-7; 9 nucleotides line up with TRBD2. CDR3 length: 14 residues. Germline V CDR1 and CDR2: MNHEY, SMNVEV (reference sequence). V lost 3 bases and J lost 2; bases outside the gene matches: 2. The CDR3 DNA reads TGTGCCAGCAGTTTTAGCGGGGGCCCCTACGAGCAGTACTTC. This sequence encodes CASSFSGGPYEQYF.

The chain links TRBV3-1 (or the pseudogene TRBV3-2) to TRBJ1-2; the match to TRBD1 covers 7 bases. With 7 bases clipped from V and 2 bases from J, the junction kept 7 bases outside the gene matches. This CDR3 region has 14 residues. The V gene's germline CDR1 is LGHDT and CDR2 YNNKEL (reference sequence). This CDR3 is CASNRDSTNYGYTF. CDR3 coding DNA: TGTGCCAGCAACAGGGACAGTACGAACTATGGCTACACCTTC.

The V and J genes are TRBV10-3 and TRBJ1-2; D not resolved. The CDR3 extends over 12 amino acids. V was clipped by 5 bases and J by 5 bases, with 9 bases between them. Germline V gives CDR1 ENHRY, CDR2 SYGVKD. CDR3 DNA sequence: TGTGCCATCAGTTGGGGAGAGTATGGCTACACCTTC. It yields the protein CAISWGEYGYTF.

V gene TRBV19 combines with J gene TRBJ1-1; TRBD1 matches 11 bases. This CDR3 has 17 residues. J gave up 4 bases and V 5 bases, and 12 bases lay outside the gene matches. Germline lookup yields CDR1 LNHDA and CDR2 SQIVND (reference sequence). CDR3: CASSEDRGRRFGTEAFF. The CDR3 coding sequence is TGTGCCAGTAGTGAGGACAGGGGGCGCAGATTCGGCACTGAAGCTTTCTTT. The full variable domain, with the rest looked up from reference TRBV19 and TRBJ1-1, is DGGITQSPKYLFRKEGQNVTLSCEQNLNHDAMYWYRQDPGQGLRLIYYSQIVNDFQKGDIAEGYSVSREKKESFPLTVTSAQKNPTAFYLCASSEDRGRRFGTEAFFGQGTRLTVV.